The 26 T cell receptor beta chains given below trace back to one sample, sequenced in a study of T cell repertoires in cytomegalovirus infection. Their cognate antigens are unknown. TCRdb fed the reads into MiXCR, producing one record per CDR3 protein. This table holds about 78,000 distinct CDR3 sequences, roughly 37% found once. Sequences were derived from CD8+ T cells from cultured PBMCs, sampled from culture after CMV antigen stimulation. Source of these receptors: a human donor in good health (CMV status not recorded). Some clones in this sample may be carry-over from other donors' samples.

Here the CDR3 reads CASSIVGRGLDEQFF. Here the CDR3 DNA reads TGTGCCAGTAGTATAGTAGGCAGGGGATTAGATGAGCAGTTCTTC. The chain links TRBV19 to TRBJ2-1; D is perhaps TRBD1 (6 bases). This CDR3 contains 15 residues. Germline lookup yields CDR1 LNHDA and CDR2 SQIVND (reference sequence). V lost 1 base and J lost 8, with 15 bases in between.

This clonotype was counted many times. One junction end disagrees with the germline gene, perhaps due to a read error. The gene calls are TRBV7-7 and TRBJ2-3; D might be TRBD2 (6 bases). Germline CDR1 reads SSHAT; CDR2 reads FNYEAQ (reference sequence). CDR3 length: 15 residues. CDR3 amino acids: CASSFGEGGTDTQYF. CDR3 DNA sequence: TGTGCTAGCAGCTTTGGCGAGGGAGGAACAGATACGCAGTATTTT.

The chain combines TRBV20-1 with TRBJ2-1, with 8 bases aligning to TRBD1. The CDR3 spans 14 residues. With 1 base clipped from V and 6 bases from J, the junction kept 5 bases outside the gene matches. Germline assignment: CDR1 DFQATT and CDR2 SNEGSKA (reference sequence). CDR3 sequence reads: CSARGGTGINEQFF. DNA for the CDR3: TGCAGTGCTAGAGGCGGGACAGGTATCAATGAGCAGTTCTTC.

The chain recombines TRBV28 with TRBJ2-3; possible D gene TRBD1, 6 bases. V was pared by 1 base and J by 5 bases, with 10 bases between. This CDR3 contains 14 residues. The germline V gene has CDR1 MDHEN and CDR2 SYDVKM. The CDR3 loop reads CASSLYRAEDTQYF. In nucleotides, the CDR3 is TGTGCCAGCAGTTTATACAGGGCTGAAGATACGCAGTATTTT.

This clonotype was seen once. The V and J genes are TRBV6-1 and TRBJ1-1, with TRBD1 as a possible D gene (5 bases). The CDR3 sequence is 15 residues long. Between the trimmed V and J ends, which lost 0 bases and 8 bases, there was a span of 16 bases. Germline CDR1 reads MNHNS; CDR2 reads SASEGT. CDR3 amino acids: CASSEAPGTQYEAFF. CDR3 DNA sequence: TGTGCCAGCAGTGAAGCACCCGGGACGCAATACGAAGCTTTCTTT.

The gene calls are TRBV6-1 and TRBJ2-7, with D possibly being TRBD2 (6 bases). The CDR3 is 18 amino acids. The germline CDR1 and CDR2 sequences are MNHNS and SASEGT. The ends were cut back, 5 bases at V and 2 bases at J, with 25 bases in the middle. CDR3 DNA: TGTGCCAGCAGTTATACGGACGGGAGCCTCGAGGGGACCTACGAGCAGTACTTC. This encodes CASSYTDGSLEGTYEQYF.

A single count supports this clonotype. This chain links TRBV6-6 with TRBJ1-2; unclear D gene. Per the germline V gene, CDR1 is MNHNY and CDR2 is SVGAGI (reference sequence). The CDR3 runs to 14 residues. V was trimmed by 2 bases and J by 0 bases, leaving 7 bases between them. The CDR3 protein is CASSYVGANYGYTF. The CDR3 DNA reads TGTGCCAGCAGTTACGTTGGGGCTAACTATGGCTACACCTTC.

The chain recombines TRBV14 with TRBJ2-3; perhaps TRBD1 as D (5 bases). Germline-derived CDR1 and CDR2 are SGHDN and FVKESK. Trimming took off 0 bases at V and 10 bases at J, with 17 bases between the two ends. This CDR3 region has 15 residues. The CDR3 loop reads CASSQDRRRVNPQYF. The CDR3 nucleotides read TGTGCCAGCAGCCAAGATCGTCGCAGGGTAAATCCGCAGTATTTT.

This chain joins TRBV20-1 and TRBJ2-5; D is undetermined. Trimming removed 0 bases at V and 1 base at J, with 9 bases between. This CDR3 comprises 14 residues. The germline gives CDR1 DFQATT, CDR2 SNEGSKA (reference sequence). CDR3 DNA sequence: TGCAGTGCTAGAGATCTAGGGCTCCAAGAGACCCAGTACTTC. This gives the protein CSARDLGLQETQYF.

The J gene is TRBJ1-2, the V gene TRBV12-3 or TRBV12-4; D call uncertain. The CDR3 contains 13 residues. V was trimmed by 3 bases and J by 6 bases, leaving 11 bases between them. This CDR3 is CASSLSAENGYTF. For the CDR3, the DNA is TGTGCCAGCAGTTTGTCGGCAGAGAATGGCTACACCTTC.

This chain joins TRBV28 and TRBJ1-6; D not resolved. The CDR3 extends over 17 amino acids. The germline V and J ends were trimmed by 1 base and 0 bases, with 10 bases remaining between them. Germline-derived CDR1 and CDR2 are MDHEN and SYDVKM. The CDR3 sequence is CASSLSHTNSYNSPLHF. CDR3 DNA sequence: TGTGCCAGCAGTTTATCGCACACTAACTCCTATAATTCACCCCTCCACTTT.

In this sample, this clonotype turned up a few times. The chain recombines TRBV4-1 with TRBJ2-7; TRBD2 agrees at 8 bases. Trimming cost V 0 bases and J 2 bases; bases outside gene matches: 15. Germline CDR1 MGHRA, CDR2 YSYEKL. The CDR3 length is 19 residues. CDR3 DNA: TGCGCCAGCAGCCAAGAACCACCTGAGTCGGGGGGGGCAGCCTACGAGCAGTACTTC. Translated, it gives CASSQEPPESGGAAYEQYF.

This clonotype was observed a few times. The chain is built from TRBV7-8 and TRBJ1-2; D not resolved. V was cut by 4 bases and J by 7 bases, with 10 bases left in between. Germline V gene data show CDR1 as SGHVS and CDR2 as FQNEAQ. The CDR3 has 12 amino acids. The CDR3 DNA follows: TGTGCCAGCAGCTCATTGGGTGGTGGCTACACCTTC. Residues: CASSSLGGGYTF.

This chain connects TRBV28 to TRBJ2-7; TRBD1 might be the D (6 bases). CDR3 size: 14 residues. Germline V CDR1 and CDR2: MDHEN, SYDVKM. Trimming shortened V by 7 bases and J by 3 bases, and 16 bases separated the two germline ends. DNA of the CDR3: TGTGCCAGCAAACCGACAGGTGCATTCTACGAGCAGTACTTC. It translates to CASKPTGAFYEQYF.

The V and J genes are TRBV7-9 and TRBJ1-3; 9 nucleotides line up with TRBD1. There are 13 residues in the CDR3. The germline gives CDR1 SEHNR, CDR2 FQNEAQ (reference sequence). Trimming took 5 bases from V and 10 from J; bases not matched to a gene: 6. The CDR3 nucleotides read TGTGCCAGCAGCGAGGACAGGGGAGCGACCATATATTTT. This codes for CASSEDRGATIYF.

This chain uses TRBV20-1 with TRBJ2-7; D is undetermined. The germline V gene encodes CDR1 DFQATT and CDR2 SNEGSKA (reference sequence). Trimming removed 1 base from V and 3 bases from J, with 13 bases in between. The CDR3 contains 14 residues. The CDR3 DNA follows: TGCAGTGCTAGAGGGACCTTAAGAGGCTACGAGCAGTACTTC. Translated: CSARGTLRGYEQYF.

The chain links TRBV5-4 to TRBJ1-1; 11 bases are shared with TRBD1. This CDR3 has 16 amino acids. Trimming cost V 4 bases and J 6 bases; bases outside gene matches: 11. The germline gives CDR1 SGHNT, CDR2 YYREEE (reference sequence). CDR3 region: CASSGGWTGGEAEAFF. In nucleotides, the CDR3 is TGTGCCAGCAGCGGGGGCTGGACAGGGGGCGAGGCTGAAGCTTTCTTT. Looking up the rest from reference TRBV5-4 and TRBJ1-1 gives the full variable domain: ETGVTQSPTHLIKTRGQQVTLRCSSQSGHNTVSWYQQALGQGPQFIFQYYREEENGRGNFPPRFSGLQFPNYSSELNVNALELDDSALYLCASSGGWTGGEAEAFFGQGTRLTVV.

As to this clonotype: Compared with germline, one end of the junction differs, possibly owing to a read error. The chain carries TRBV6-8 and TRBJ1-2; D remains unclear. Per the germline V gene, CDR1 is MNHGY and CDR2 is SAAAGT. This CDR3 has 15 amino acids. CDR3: CASSHSGALDYGYTF. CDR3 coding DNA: TGTGCCAGCAGTCACTCGGGCGCGCTGGACTATGGCTACACCTTC.

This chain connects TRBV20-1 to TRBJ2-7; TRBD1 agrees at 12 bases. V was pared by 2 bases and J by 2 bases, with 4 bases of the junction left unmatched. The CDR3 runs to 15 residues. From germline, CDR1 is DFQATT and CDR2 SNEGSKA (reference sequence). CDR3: CSARTGTGGPYEQYF. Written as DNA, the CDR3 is TGCAGTGCTAGAACCGGGACAGGGGGCCCCTACGAGCAGTACTTC.

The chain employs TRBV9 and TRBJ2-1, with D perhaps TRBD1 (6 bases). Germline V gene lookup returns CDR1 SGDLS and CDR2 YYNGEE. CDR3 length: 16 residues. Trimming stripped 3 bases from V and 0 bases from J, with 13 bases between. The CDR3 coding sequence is TGTGCCAGCAGCGCTTGGGACACCGACTCCTACAATGAGCAGTTCTTC. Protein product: CASSAWDTDSYNEQFF.

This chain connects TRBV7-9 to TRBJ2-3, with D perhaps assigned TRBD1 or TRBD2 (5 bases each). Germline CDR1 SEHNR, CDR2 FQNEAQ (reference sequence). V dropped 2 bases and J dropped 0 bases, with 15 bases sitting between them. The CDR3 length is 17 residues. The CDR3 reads CASSLPPGPTSTDTQYF. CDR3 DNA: TGTGCCAGCAGCTTACCTCCGGGACCAACTAGCACAGATACGCAGTATTTT. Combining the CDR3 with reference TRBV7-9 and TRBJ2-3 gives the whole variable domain DTGVSQNPRHKITKRGQNVTFRCDPISEHNRLYWYRQTLGQGPEFLTYFQNEAQLEKSRLLSDRFSAERPKGSFSTLEIQRTEQGDSAMYLCASSLPPGPTSTDTQYFGPGTRLTVL.

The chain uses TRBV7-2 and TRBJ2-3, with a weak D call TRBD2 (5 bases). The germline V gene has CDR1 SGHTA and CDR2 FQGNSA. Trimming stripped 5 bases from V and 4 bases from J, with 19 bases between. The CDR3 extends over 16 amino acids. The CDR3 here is CASSRPYEGTADTQYF. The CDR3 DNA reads TGTGCCAGCAGCCGACCTTATGAGGGTACGGCAGATACGCAGTATTTT.

CDR3 loop: CASSLWTDRGHGYGYTF. The CDR3 bases are TGTGCCAGCAGTTTATGGACAGACAGGGGGCACGGCTATGGCTACACCTTC. This rearrangement joins TRBV28 to TRBJ1-2, with 10 bases lining up with TRBD1. Germline CDR1 MDHEN, CDR2 SYDVKM. This CDR3 comprises 17 residues. The V and J ends lost 0 bases and 4 bases, in that order; junction bases with no gene match: 8.

The CDR3 DNA sequence: TGTGCCAGCAGCTTAGTCGGAGGGGACCCCTACGAGCAGTACTTC. Its translation: CASSLVGGDPYEQYF. The V gene is TRBV7-6, the J gene TRBJ2-7; TRBD2 might be the D (6 bases). The CDR3 consists of 15 residues. Germline V lookup: CDR1 SGHVS, CDR2 FNYEAQ. The V end was cut by 1 base, the J end by 2 bases, with 12 bases between.

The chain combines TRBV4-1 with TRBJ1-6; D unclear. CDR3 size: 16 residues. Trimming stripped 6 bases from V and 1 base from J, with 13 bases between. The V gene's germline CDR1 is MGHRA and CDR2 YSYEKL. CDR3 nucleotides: TGCGCCAGCAGGAGTAGAACAGAATCCTATAATTCACCCCTCCACTTT. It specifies CASRSRTESYNSPLHF.

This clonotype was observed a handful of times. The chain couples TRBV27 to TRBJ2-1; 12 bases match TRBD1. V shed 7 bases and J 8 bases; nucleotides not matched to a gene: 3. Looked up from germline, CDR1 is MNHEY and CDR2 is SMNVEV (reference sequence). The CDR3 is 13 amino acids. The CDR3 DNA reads TGTGCCAGCACGGGGACAGGGGGCCATGAGCAGTTCTTC. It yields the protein CASTGTGGHEQFF.